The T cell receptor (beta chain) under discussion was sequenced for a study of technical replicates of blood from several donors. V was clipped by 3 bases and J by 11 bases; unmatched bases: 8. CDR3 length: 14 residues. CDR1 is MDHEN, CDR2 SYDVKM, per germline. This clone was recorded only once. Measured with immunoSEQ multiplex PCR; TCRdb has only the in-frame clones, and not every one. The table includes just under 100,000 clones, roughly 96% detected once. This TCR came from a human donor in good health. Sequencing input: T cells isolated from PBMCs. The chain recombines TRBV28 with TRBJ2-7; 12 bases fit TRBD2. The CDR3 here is CASSFSGLAGREYF. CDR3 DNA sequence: TGTGCCAGCAGTTTCTCCGGACTAGCGGGAAGGGAGTACTTC. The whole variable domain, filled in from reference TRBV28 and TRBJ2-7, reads DVKVTQSSRYLVKRTGEKVFLECVQDMDHENMFWYRQDPGLGLRLIYFSYDVKMKEKGDIPEGYSVSREKKERFSLILESASTNQTSMYLCASSFSGLAGREYFGPGTRLTVT.